Listed below are T cell receptor beta chains from one sample, sequenced in a study of T cell changes during pregnancy in multiple sclerosis. Only in-frame clones appear in the TCRdb table, and some are missing; sequencing was by immunoSEQ multiplex PCR. The table lists 57,000 or so clones, around 90% of them singletons. The input for sequencing was peripheral blood, taken in the second trimester of pregnancy. These receptors all come from a female donor with multiple sclerosis, enrolled in a pregnancy study. Both conserved end residues are part of each CDR3. Fields, in order: J gene, V gene, CDR3 protein.

j_call: TRBJ2-1; v_call: TRBV7-2; cdr3_aa: CASSFDYLAGGEQFF
j_call: TRBJ2-2; v_call: TRBV5-6; cdr3_aa: CASSSGTSGGGGELFF
j_call: TRBJ1-2; v_call: TRBV30; cdr3_aa: CAWSVSPGQNYGYTF
j_call: TRBJ2-7; v_call: TRBV25-1; cdr3_aa: CASSKHRGGIWDEQYF
j_call: TRBJ2-2; v_call: TRBV5-1; cdr3_aa: CASSSGQNTGELFF
j_call: TRBJ1-1; v_call: TRBV12-5; cdr3_aa: CASGRRVNTEAFF
j_call: TRBJ1-1; v_call: TRBV27; cdr3_aa: CASSLNMNTEAFF
j_call: TRBJ1-4; v_call: TRBV2; cdr3_aa: CAGSGTDYNEKLFF
j_call: TRBJ1-5; v_call: TRBV29-1; cdr3_aa: CSVEDTLRGQPQHF
j_call: TRBJ1-1; v_call: TRBV6-5; cdr3_aa: CASSYLQVWKAFF
j_call: TRBJ1-1; v_call: TRBV29-1; cdr3_aa: CSVESRANTEAFF
j_call: TRBJ1-4; v_call: TRBV2; cdr3_aa: CASLGTYRSATNEKLFF
j_call: TRBJ1-1; v_call: TRBV27; cdr3_aa: CASRGQGYTEAFF
j_call: TRBJ2-7; v_call: TRBV19; cdr3_aa: CASSSTGGESYEQYF
j_call: TRBJ2-1; v_call: TRBV30; cdr3_aa: CAWSVTGGDGEQFF
j_call: TRBJ2-1; v_call: TRBV29-1; cdr3_aa: CSVQDRGATFSYNEQFF
j_call: TRBJ2-5; v_call: TRBV7-2; cdr3_aa: CASSLTRETQYF
j_call: TRBJ1-2; v_call: TRBV5-1; cdr3_aa: CASSLGQGYYGYTF
j_call: TRBJ1-2; v_call: TRBV19; cdr3_aa: CASSATPGQGDYGYTF
j_call: TRBJ2-5; v_call: TRBV7-2; cdr3_aa: CASSPSGYQETQYF
j_call: TRBJ2-7; v_call: TRBV7-9; cdr3_aa: CASSLALRTGDYEQYF
j_call: TRBJ2-1; v_call: TRBV6-5; cdr3_aa: CASSTYTGTDNEQFF
j_call: TRBJ2-2; v_call: TRBV6-5; cdr3_aa: CASSYPVNTGELFF
j_call: TRBJ2-7; v_call: TRBV27; cdr3_aa: CASSIRGVGTGFYEQYF
j_call: TRBJ2-7; v_call: TRBV5-4; cdr3_aa: CASSYSGTGSYEQYF
j_call: TRBJ2-1; v_call: TRBV11-1; cdr3_aa: CASSLRFKVPSTDNEQFF
j_call: TRBJ1-2; v_call: TRBV2; cdr3_aa: CASVDRVAGYTF
j_call: TRBJ2-3; v_call: TRBV29-1; cdr3_aa: CSVEGLGQVGTDTQYF
j_call: TRBJ2-5; v_call: TRBV6-1; cdr3_aa: CASSLLAGETQYF
j_call: TRBJ1-3; v_call: TRBV9; cdr3_aa: CASSVHSGNTIYF
j_call: TRBJ1-1; v_call: TRBV19; cdr3_aa: CASSVRTVFTEAFF
j_call: TRBJ2-1; v_call: TRBV19; cdr3_aa: CASNGRGTALNEQFF
j_call: TRBJ1-1; v_call: TRBV5-1; cdr3_aa: CASSPTGSNTEAFF
j_call: TRBJ2-1; v_call: TRBV11-2; cdr3_aa: CASSSGTYDEQFF
j_call: TRBJ1-2; v_call: TRBV4-1; cdr3_aa: CASSHPRRGTSYGYTF
j_call: TRBJ1-2; v_call: TRBV5-4; cdr3_aa: CASSPDSWRNYGYTF
j_call: TRBJ2-7; v_call: TRBV21-1; cdr3_aa: CASRYYEQYF
j_call: TRBJ1-2; v_call: TRBV18; cdr3_aa: CASSPGTDNYGYTF
j_call: TRBJ2-3; v_call: TRBV6-5; cdr3_aa: CASSPGAETDTQYF
j_call: TRBJ1-2; v_call: TRBV7-2; cdr3_aa: CASSLEGVKGATF
j_call: TRBJ2-1; v_call: TRBV30; cdr3_aa: CAWSVQLAVYNEQFF
j_call: TRBJ1-3; v_call: TRBV7-6; cdr3_aa: CASSGRGAAGNTIYF
j_call: TRBJ1-2; v_call: TRBV6-1; cdr3_aa: CASSEARGQGPGYTF
j_call: TRBJ1-2; v_call: TRBV18; cdr3_aa: CASSVDREAYGYTF
j_call: TRBJ2-7; v_call: TRBV11-2; cdr3_aa: CASSLGRGPSYEQYF
j_call: TRBJ2-1; v_call: TRBV5-1; cdr3_aa: CASSSPSLIGTEQFF
j_call: TRBJ2-1; v_call: TRBV4-3; cdr3_aa: CASSQDTRDRGAYNEQFF
j_call: TRBJ1-2; v_call: TRBV19; cdr3_aa: CASSTLPRTGDGYTF
j_call: TRBJ2-3; v_call: TRBV30; cdr3_aa: CAWSVAGLWTQYF
j_call: TRBJ1-2; v_call: TRBV5-1; cdr3_aa: CASSYVTGGRGYTF
j_call: TRBJ2-2; v_call: TRBV7-3; cdr3_aa: CASSLDRQGGELFF
j_call: TRBJ1-5; v_call: TRBV6-4; cdr3_aa: CASEIRDRDNQPQHF
j_call: TRBJ2-3; v_call: TRBV25-1; cdr3_aa: CASSKTSGGADTQYF